This T cell receptor (beta chain) emerged from a study of OX40 agonist ivuxolimab in advanced cancers. Background on the study: All patients had ivuxolimab intravenously every 2 weeks at 0.01 to 10 mg/kg. Partial responses were observed in three patients, of whom one had hepatocellular carcinoma and two had cutaneous melanoma.

Findings and caveats of the study: Also showing low normalized T-cell clonal expansion were some of the nonresponders.

The CDR3 is 16 residues long. In germline, CDR1 is LGHNA, CDR2 YSLEER. Trimming took 1 base from V and 4 from J, leaving 16 bases between them. Clones were sequenced by immunoSEQ multiplex PCR, and TCRdb holds only the in-frame ones, with some missing. This table holds 48,000 or so clones, 83% found once. As concerns this clone: What it binds is not known.

The material was CD4+ or CD8+ T cells sorted from blood, obtained in a trial of the OX40 agonist ivuxolimab. This clonotype originated in an adult with an advanced solid tumor such as melanoma, head and neck, liver or kidney cancer. This rearrangement joins TRBV4-3 to TRBJ1-1; possible D gene TRBD1, 5 bases. The CDR3 is CASSQGLGTGGTEAFF. CDR3 coding DNA: TGCGCCAGCAGCCAAGGATTGGGGACCGGGGGCACTGAAGCTTTCTTT.